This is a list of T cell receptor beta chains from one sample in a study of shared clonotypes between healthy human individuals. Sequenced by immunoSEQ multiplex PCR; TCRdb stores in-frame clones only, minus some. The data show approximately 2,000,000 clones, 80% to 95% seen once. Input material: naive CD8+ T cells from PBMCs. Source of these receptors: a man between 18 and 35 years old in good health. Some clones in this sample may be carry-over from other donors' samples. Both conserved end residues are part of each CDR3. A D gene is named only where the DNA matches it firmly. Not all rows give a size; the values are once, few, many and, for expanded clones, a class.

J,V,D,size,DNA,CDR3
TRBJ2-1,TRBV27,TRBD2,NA,TGTGCCAGCAGTTTTTTCCCCCAGCGGGAGAGGGACGAGCAGTTCTTC,CASSFFPQRERDEQFF
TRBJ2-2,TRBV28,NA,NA,TGTGCCAGCAGTTTAGGGGCTAACACCGGGGAGCTGTTTTTT,CASSLGANTGELFF
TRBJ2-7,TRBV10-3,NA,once,TGTGCCATCAGCGCCGACAGAGACTACGAGCAGTACTTC,CAISADRDYEQYF
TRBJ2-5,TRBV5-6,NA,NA,TGTGCCAGCAGCTTGGGGGGCAGCGAGACCCAGTACTTC,CASSLGGSETQYF
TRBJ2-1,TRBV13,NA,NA,TGTGCCAGCAGCCACCTCCAGGACCCGCCCCACAATGAGCAGTTCTTC,CASSHLQDPPHNEQFF
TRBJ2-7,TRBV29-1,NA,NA,TGCAGCGTTGAAGAAGGTTTTCGCGAGCAGTACTTC,CSVEEGFREQYF
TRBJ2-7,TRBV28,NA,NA,TGTGCCAGCAGTTTGTACAGGGAGCAGTACTTC,CASSLYREQYF
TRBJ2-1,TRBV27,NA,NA,TGTGCCAGCAGTCCCCGGGCTCATAGGTACAATGAGCAGTTCTTC,CASSPRAHRYNEQFF
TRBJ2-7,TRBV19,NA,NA,TGTGCCAGCAGGCAGGGTCTTGTAGGCGAGCAGTACTTC,CASRQGLVGEQYF
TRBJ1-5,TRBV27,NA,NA,TGTGCCAGCAGTTTCGGGGCAGGGGTTAATCAGCCCCAGCATTTT,CASSFGAGVNQPQHF
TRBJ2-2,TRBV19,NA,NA,TGTGCCAGTAGTATACTACAGGGTAGGGAGCTGTTTTTT,CASSILQGRELFF
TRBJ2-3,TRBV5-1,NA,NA,TGCGCCAGCAGCTGGTCAGATACGCAGTATTTT,CASSWSDTQYF
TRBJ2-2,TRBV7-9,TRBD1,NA,TGTGCCAGCAGCTTTCCGCAGGGGGCCTCAACCGGGGAGCTGTTTTTT,CASSFPQGASTGELFF
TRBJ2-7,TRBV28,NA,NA,TGTGCCAGCAGCCCGCAGGTGATCTCCTACGAGCAGTACTTC,CASSPQVISYEQYF
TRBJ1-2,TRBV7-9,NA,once,TGTGCCAGCAGCTTCTTTCGTCAGGGTAACTATGGCTACACCTTC,CASSFFRQGNYGYTF
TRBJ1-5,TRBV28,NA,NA,TGTGCCAGCACGTTTATCGGGATTCAGCCCCAGCATTTT,CASTFIGIQPQHF
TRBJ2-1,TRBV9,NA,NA,TGTGCCAGCAGCGTTCCCATCCGCGGTGGCGGGCCCTACGATGAGCAGTTCTTC,CASSVPIRGGGPYDEQFF
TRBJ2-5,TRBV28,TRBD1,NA,TGTGCCAGCAGTTTACCTCGACAGGGGGCGTACCAAGAGACCCAGTACTTC,CASSLPRQGAYQETQYF
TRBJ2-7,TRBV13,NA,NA,TGTGCCAGCAGCTGGAACCAGGGGCAACGACCCTACGAGCAGTACTTC,CASSWNQGQRPYEQYF
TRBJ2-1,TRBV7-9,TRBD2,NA,TGTGCCAGCAGCCGAGGACTAGCTGACGGGAATGAGCAGTTCTTC,CASSRGLADGNEQFF
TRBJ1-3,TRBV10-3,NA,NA,TGTGCCATCAGTAAATCCGGGACCGCACAGTCTGGAAACACCATATATTTT,CAISKSGTAQSGNTIYF
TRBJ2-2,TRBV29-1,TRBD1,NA,TGCAGCGTAGACAGGGAATCCGGGGAGCTGTTTTTT,CSVDRESGELFF
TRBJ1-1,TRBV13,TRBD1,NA,TGTGCCAGCAGCTTACAGGGGGGCACTGAAGCTTTCTTT,CASSLQGGTEAFF
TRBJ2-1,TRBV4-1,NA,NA,TGCGCCAGCAGCCAGGGGGGACCCCCCTACAATGAGCAGTTCTTC,CASSQGGPPYNEQFF
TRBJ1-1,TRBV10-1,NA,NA,TGCGCCAGCAGTGAGTTTCCAGCAGGGCAGGACACTGAAGCTTTCTTT,CASSEFPAGQDTEAFF
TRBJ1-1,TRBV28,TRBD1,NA,TGTGCCAGCTCAACCTCAGGGGGAGCATCGGGGATGAACACTGAAGCTTTCTTT,CASSTSGGASGMNTEAFF
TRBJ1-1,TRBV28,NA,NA,TGTGCCAGTCATTTCGGGGGGGTCCTCAACACTGAAGCTTTCTTT,CASHFGGVLNTEAFF
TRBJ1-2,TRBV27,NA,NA,TGTGCCAGCAGTCCTCGTATGGTCTCTAACTATGGCTACACCTTC,CASSPRMVSNYGYTF
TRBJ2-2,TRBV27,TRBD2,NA,TGTGCCAGCAGTTTACAAGGACTAGCGGGGGTCACCGGGGAGCTGTTTTTT,CASSLQGLAGVTGELFF
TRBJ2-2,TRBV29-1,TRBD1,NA,TGCAGCGTGGGACAGGGTTTCTCCGGGGAGCTGTTTTTT,CSVGQGFSGELFF
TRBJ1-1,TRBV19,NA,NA,TGTGCCAGTAGTACCCCCCGTTGGGAGAAGGAGATGGACACTGAAGCTTTCTTT,CASSTPRWEKEMDTEAFF
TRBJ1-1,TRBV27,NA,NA,TGTGCCAGCAGTTCGGGTGGGGGGGCTGAAGCTTTCTTT,CASSSGGGAEAFF
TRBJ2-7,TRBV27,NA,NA,TGTGCCAGCAGTTTACTGGCGGGGACCTCCTACGAGCAGTACTTC,CASSLLAGTSYEQYF